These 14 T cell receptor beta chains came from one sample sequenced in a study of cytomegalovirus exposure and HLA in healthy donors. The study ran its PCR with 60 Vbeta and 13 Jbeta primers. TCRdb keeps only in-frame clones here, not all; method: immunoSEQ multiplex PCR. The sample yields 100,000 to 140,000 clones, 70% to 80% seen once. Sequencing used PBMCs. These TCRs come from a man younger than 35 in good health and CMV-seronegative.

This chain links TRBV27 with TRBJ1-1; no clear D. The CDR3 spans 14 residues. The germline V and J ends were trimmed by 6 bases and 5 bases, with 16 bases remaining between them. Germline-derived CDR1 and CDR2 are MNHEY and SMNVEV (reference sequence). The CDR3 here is CASSPHGAETEAFF. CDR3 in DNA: TGTGCCAGCAGCCCTCACGGAGCGGAGACTGAAGCTTTCTTT.

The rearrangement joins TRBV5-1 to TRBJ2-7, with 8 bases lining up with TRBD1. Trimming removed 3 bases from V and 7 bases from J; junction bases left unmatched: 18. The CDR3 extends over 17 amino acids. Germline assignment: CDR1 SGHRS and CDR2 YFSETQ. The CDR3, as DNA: TGCGCCAGCAGCTCAACCCCCAGGGGGCAAGGTTTGTGGGAGCAGTACTTC. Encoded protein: CASSSTPRGQGLWEQYF.

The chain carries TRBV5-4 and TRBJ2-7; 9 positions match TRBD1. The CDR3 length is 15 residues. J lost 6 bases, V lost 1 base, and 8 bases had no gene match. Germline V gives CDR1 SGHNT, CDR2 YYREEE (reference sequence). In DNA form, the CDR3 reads TGTGCCAGCAGCTTGATGTGGACAGGGGATGGCGAGCAGTACTTC. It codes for CASSLMWTGDGEQYF.

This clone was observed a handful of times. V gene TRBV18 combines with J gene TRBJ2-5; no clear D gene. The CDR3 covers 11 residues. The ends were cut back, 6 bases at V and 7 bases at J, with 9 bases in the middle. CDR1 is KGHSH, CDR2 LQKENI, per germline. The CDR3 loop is CASSRPGTQYF. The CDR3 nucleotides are TGTGCCAGCTCGCGTCCTGGGACCCAGTACTTC.

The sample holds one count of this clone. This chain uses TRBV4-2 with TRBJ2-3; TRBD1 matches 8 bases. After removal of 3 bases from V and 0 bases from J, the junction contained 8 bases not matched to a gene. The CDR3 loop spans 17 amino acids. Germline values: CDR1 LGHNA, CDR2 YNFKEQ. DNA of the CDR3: TGTGCCAGCAGCCATCCGGCAGGGGGCTTGAGCACAGATACGCAGTATTTT. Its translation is CASSHPAGGLSTDTQYF.

CDR3 residues: CASSPREAGVSYEQYF. CDR3 DNA: TGTGCCAGCAGCCCGAGGGAAGCGGGGGTCTCCTACGAGCAGTACTTC. The V gene is TRBV7-2, the J gene TRBJ2-7, with 8 positions matching TRBD2. Losses at the gene ends were 5 bases for V and 0 bases for J; bases not matched to a gene: 9. Germline V gene lookup returns CDR1 SGHTA and CDR2 FQGNSA. This CDR3 contains 16 residues.

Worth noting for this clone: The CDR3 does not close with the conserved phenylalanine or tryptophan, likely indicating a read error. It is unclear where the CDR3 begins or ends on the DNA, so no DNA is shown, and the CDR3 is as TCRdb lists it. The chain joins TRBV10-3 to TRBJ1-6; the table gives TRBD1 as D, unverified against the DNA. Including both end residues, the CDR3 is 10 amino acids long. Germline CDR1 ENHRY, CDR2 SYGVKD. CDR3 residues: CAISESDRGR.

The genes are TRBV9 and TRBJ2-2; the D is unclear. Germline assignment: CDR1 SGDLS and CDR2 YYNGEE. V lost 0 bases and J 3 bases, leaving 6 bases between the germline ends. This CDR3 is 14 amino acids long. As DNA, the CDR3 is TGTGCCAGCAGCGTAGCTCGGGACACCGGGGAGCTGTTTTTT. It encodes CASSVARDTGELFF.

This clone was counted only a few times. The CDR3 nucleotides are TGTGCCAGCAAGACTCCCATGAACACTGAAGCTTTCTTT. It translates to CASKTPMNTEAFF. The chain combines TRBV10-3 with TRBJ1-1, with unresolved D. V was pared by 10 bases and J by 0 bases, with 12 bases between. The germline CDR1 and CDR2 sequences are ENHRY and SYGVKD. The CDR3 totals 13 residues.

CDR3 sequence: CASSPLDPDGGQPQHF. The CDR3 DNA reads as TGTGCCAGCTCACCCCTCGACCCCGACGGGGGTCAGCCCCAGCATTTT. The V and J genes are TRBV18 and TRBJ1-5, with a tentative D call TRBD1 (5 bases). The ends were cut back, 3 bases at V and 6 bases at J, with 18 bases in the middle. CDR3 length equals 16 residues. Germline-derived CDR1 and CDR2 are KGHSH and LQKENI.

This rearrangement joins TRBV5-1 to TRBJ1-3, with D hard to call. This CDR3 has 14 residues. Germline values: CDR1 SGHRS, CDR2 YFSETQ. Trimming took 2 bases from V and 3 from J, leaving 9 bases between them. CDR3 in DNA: TGCGCCAGCAGCTTTGAGGGCAGTGGAAACACCATATATTTT. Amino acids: CASSFEGSGNTIYF.

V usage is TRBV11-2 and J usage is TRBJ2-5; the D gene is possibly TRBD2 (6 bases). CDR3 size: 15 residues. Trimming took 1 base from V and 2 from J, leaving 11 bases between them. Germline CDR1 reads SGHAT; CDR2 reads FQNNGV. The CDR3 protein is CASSLVPRGQETQYF. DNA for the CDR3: TGTGCCAGCAGCTTAGTCCCCCGGGGGCAAGAGACCCAGTACTTC.

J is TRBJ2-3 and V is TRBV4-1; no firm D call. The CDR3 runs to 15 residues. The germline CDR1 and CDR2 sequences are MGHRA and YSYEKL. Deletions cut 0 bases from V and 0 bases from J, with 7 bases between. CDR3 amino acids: CASSQEGSSTDTQYF. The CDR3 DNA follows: TGCGCCAGCAGCCAAGAGGGCAGTAGCACAGATACGCAGTATTTT.

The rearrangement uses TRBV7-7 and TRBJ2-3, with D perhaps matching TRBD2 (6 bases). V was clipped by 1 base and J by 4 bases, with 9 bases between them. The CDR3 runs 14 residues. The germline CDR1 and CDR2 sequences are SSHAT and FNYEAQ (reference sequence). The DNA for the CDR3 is TGTGCCAGCAGCTTAGAGGTAGCGGCAGATACGCAGTATTTT. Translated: CASSLEVAADTQYF. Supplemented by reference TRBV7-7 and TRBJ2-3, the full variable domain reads GAGVSQSPRYKVTKRGQDVTLRCDPISSHATLYWYQQALGQGPEFLTYFNYEAQPDKSGLPSDRFSAERPEGSISTLTIQRTEQRDSAMYRCASSLEVAADTQYFGPGTRLTVL.